The entry below gives a single T cell receptor (beta chain) sequence along with its context. What it recognizes is unknown. Germline CDR1 and CDR2: DFQATT and SNEGSKA (reference sequence). The CDR3 spans 10 residues. The V and J ends lost 6 bases and 8 bases respectively, with 10 bases between them. The sample originates from a study of T cell responses to AZD1222 COVID-19 vaccine. Whole-study findings and limits: Distributed over spike, vaccine-associated CD4 TCRs predominated at 160-218 and 743-854. Unmutated variant regions are reportedly targeted by nearly half of spike-specific TCRs. Donor demographics were predominantly white British with a female majority; clonal diversity may be underestimated. An increase in Spike-specific TCR breadth and depth was observed after two AZD1222 doses.

Clones were read by immunoSEQ multiplex PCR, and TCRdb kept only the in-frame ones, dropping some. Of roughly 180,000 clones in the sample, 80% to 95% were seen once. The receptor comes from an adult who received the MenACWY meningococcal vaccine as a control. The chain has TRBV20-1 and TRBJ1-2, with D perhaps matching TRBD1 (5 bases). Sequenced material: peripheral blood, taken 28 days after the second dose of the MenACWY control vaccine. The CDR3 is CSAAGDGYTF. CDR3 nucleotide sequence: TGCAGTGCGGCGGGGGACGGCTACACCTTC.